This T cell receptor (beta chain) was sequenced for a study of CD8 T cells in Susac syndrome. The RNA, about 0.5 to 1 ug, was put through reverse transcription using random hexamers. TCRdb called the immunoSEQ multiplex PCR reads again in MiXCR, with one record for every CDR3 protein. The sample contains 150,000 or so distinct CDR3 sequences, nearly 97% of which appear only once. Trimming took 0 bases from V and 4 from J; bases not matched to a gene: 1. CDR1 is SGDLS and CDR2 is YYNGEE in the germline V gene. The CDR3 is 14 amino acids. General observations from the study: By the study's own acknowledgment, its TCR sequencing and HLA analysis included relatively few individuals.

For this clonotype: Its antigen is not identified.

Sequenced sample: CD8+ T cells from PBMCs. V is TRBV9 and J is TRBJ2-1; 7 nucleotides line up with TRBD2. The receptor's source is a human donor with multiple sclerosis. Here the CDR3 DNA reads TGTGCCAGCAGCGTAGGGGAGGGTTACAATGAGCAGTTCTTC. Residues: CASSVGEGYNEQFF.